The rows below give T cell receptor beta chains drawn from one sample of a study of T cell changes during pregnancy in multiple sclerosis. Using immunoSEQ multiplex PCR, the repertoire was profiled, and TCRdb retains in-frame clones only, with some absent. Here the sample spans roughly 77,000 clones, roughly 92% being singletons. The specimen was peripheral blood, collected in the second trimester of pregnancy. These receptors were obtained from a female donor with multiple sclerosis, enrolled in a pregnancy study. CDR3s include the opening cysteine and the closing phenylalanine or tryptophan. The D gene is left open where the match is weak. Clone size appears in some rows only: once, few, many, or a class for an expanded clone.

J gene,D gene,V gene,clone size,CDR3 protein,CDR3 DNA
TRBJ2-5,-,TRBV5-4,-,CASSTLSRQVGETQYF,TGTGCCAGCAGCACCTTAAGCCGACAGGTGGGGGAGACCCAGTACTTC
TRBJ2-7,-,TRBV28,-,CASSYSLSSYEQYF,TGTGCCAGCAGTTACAGCCTAAGCTCCTACGAGCAGTACTTC
TRBJ2-3,TRBD2,TRBV9,-,CASSVGVAGRQDTQYF,TGTGCCAGCAGCGTAGGGGTAGCGGGGCGACAGGATACGCAGTATTTT
TRBJ2-5,TRBD2,TRBV5-6,-,CASSWALAGGHQETQYF,TGTGCCAGCAGCTGGGCTCTAGCGGGGGGCCACCAAGAGACCCAGTACTTC
TRBJ2-3,TRBD2,TRBV7-6,-,CASSLGPGLAGQPSTDTQYF,TGTGCCAGCAGCTTAGGACCGGGACTAGCGGGCCAACCCAGCACAGATACGCAGTATTTT
TRBJ1-5,-,TRBV6-5,once,CASRPGLEQPQHF,TGTGCCAGCAGGCCAGGGCTCGAACAGCCCCAGCATTTT
TRBJ1-1,-,TRBV27,-,CASSPPPGRSTEAFF,TGTGCCAGCAGTCCCCCCCCAGGGCGGTCCACTGAAGCTTTCTTT
TRBJ2-3,-,TRBV27,-,CASSLRGDTQYF,TGTGCCAGCAGTTTGAGGGGGGATACGCAGTATTTT
TRBJ2-7,TRBD2,TRBV6-1,-,CASSEGLADSYEQYF,TGTGCCAGCAGTGAAGGACTAGCGGATTCCTACGAGCAGTACTTC
TRBJ2-2,TRBD2,TRBV12-5,-,CASGYPVIAGANTGELFF,TGTGCTAGTGGTTACCCGGTCATAGCGGGGGCGAACACCGGGGAGCTGTTTTTT
TRBJ2-7,TRBD1,TRBV2,-,CASSEALGQGFYEQYF,TGTGCCAGCAGTGAAGCGCTTGGACAGGGTTTCTACGAGCAGTACTTC
TRBJ1-1,-,TRBV27,once,CASSLGWANSGTEAFF,TGTGCCAGCAGTTTAGGATGGGCAAATTCGGGGACTGAAGCTTTCTTT
TRBJ2-5,TRBD2,TRBV13,-,CASSLSSGRSQETQYF,TGTGCCAGCAGCTTATCAAGCGGGAGGTCCCAAGAGACCCAGTACTTC
TRBJ2-3,-,TRBV4-1,-,CASSLLLGLPDTQYF,TGCGCCAGCAGCCTGCTTTTGGGGCTACCAGATACGCAGTATTTT
TRBJ1-4,TRBD1,TRBV2,-,CASRVQGGIGELFF,TGTGCCAGCAGGGTACAGGGGGGGATAGGGGAACTGTTTTTT
TRBJ1-2,-,TRBV6-1,-,CASSEAVGFGGYGYTF,TGTGCCAGCAGTGAAGCCGTGGGTTTCGGGGGCTATGGCTACACCTTC
TRBJ2-1,TRBD2,TRBV10-3,-,CAVQGLAGGDEQFF,TGTGCCGTCCAGGGACTAGCGGGAGGCGATGAGCAGTTCTTC
TRBJ2-3,-,TRBV13,-,CASSPWGADTQYF,TGTGCCAGCAGCCCATGGGGCGCAGATACGCAGTATTTT
TRBJ2-1,-,TRBV6-4,-,CASSDTGQHNEQFF,TGTGCCAGCAGTGACACCGGACAGCACAATGAGCAGTTCTTC
TRBJ1-6,TRBD1,TRBV6-1,few,CASLLDRVISPLHF,TGTGCCAGCCTTTTGGACAGGGTAATTTCACCCCTCCACTTT
TRBJ2-3,TRBD2,TRBV10-3,-,CAITSTSGSTDTQYF,TGTGCCATCACATCGACTAGCGGGAGCACAGATACGCAGTATTTT
TRBJ2-7,-,TRBV2,-,CASSLRDSYEQYF,TGTGCCAGCAGTCTCCGGGACTCCTACGAGCAGTACTTC
TRBJ2-2,TRBD1,TRBV28,-,CASTRQGAGELFF,TGTGCCAGCACCCGGCAGGGGGCCGGGGAGCTGTTTTTT
TRBJ2-2,TRBD2,TRBV28,-,CASRFSGSATGELFF,TGTGCCAGCAGGTTCAGCGGGAGTGCTACCGGGGAGCTGTTTTTT
TRBJ1-5,-,TRBV11-3,-,CASSLDNSLSNQPQHF,TGTGCCAGCAGCTTAGATAACAGTCTTAGCAATCAGCCCCAGCATTTT
TRBJ1-6,-,TRBV19,-,CASSILNSPLHF,TGTGCCAGTAGTATCTTAAATTCACCCCTCCACTTT
TRBJ1-4,TRBD1,TRBV10-3,-,CAISEGDRDGEKLFF,TGTGCCATCAGTGAGGGGGACAGGGATGGCGAAAAACTGTTTTTT
TRBJ2-1,TRBD2,TRBV27,few,CASSLERGSYNEQFF,TGTGCCAGCAGTTTAGAGCGGGGCTCCTACAATGAGCAGTTCTTC
TRBJ2-4,-,TRBV7-3,-,CASSPTHKNIQYF,TGTGCCAGCAGCCCTACCCACAAAAACATTCAGTACTTC
TRBJ1-1,-,TRBV11-1,-,CASSPRLSEAFF,TGTGCCAGCAGTCCTCGACTGTCTGAAGCTTTCTTT
TRBJ2-1,-,TRBV11-2,-,CASSPGDSYNEQFF,TGTGCCAGCAGCCCCGGGGACTCCTACAATGAGCAGTTCTTC
TRBJ2-3,TRBD2,TRBV6-1,-,CASSDGTSGPQGTQYF,TGTGCCAGCAGTGACGGGACTAGCGGCCCCCAAGGAACGCAGTATTTT
TRBJ2-1,-,TRBV5-1,-,CASTPRQYFDNEQFF,TGCGCCAGCACCCCGCGACAGTATTTTGACAATGAGCAGTTCTTC
TRBJ1-2,-,TRBV19,-,CASRPQGTNYGYTF,TGTGCCAGTAGACCGCAGGGGACGAACTATGGCTACACCTTC
TRBJ1-3,-,TRBV6-5,-,CASSYAQSSGNTIYF,TGTGCCAGCAGTTACGCACAGTCCTCTGGAAACACCATATATTTT
TRBJ2-7,TRBD2,TRBV28,-,CASSFAGGSLYEQYF,TGTGCCAGCAGTTTCGCGGGAGGCTCCCTCTACGAGCAGTACTTC
TRBJ1-2,-,TRBV6-1,-,CASSEVGTYYGYTF,TGTGCCAGCAGTGAAGTTGGGACATACTATGGCTACACCTTC
TRBJ2-7,TRBD1,TRBV2,once,CASRRDRPSYEQYF,TGTGCCAGCAGAAGGGACAGGCCCTCCTACGAGCAGTACTTC